This T cell receptor beta chain was observed in a study of OX40 agonist ivuxolimab in advanced cancers. Study findings and constraints: Relative to CD4+ cells, CD8+ T cells on average had more expanded clones.

With respect to this clone: As yet, its antigen is unknown.

The CDR3 covers 16 residues. Trimming removed 2 bases from V and 10 bases from J; junction bases left unmatched: 13. Per germline, CDR1 MDHEN and CDR2 SYDVKM. Profiling relied on immunoSEQ multiplex PCR, and the TCRdb table lists in-frame clones only, not all of them. This sample has tens of thousands of clones, with roughly 87% found just once. Sequenced here: CD4+ or CD8+ T cells sorted from blood, sampled in a trial of the OX40 agonist ivuxolimab. The rearrangement joins TRBV28 to TRBJ2-1; 8 bases line up with TRBD1. This TCR derives from an adult with an advanced solid tumor such as melanoma, head and neck, liver or kidney cancer. The CDR3 sequence: CASSLKRQGLRVEQFF. CDR3 coding DNA: TGTGCCAGCAGTTTAAAGCGACAGGGGCTGCGCGTAGAGCAGTTCTTC.